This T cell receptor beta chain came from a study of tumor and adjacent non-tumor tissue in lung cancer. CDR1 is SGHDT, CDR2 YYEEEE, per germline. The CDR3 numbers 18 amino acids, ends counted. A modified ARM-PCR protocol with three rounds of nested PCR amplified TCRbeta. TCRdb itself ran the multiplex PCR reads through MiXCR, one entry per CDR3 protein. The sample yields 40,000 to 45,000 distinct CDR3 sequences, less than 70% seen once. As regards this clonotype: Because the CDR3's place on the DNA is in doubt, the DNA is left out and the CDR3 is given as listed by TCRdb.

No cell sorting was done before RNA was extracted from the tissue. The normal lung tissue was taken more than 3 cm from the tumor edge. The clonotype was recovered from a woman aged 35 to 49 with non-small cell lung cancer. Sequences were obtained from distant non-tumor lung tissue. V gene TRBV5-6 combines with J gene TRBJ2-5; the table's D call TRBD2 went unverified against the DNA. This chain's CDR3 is CASSSFWGSGSSAETLFF.